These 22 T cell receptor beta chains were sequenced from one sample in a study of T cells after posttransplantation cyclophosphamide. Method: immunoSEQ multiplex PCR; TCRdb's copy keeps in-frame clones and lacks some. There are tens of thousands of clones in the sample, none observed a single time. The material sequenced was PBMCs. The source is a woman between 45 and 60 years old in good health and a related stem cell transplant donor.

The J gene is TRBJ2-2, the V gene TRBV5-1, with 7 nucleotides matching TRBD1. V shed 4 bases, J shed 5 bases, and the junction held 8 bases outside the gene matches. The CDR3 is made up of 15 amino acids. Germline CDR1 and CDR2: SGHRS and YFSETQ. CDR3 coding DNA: TGCGCCAGCAGCCTTCGACAGGGTAGGACCGGGGAGCTGTTTTTT. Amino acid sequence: CASSLRQGRTGELFF.

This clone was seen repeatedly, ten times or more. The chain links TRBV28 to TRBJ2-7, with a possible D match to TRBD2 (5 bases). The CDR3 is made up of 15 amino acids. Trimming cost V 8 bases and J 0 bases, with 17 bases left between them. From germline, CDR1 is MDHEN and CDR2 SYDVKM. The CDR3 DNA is TGTGCCAGCCAAGGCGGGTGGCTAAGCTCCTACGAGCAGTACTTC. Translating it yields CASQGGWLSSYEQYF. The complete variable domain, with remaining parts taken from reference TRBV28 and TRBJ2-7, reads DVKVTQSSRYLVKRTGEKVFLECVQDMDHENMFWYRQDPGLGLRLIYFSYDVKMKEKGDIPEGYSVSREKKERFSLILESASTNQTSMYLCASQGGWLSSYEQYFGPGTRLTVT.

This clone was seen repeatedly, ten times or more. The CDR3 coding sequence is TGTGCCAGCAGCATCGTAGGTAGGGCTGCTGAAGCTTTCTTT. Its protein product is CASSIVGRAAEAFF. The chain uses TRBV5-5 and TRBJ1-1; D uncertain. Trimming took 4 bases from V and 6 from J, leaving 16 bases between them. This CDR3 comprises 14 residues. Germline loops: CDR1 SGHKS, CDR2 YYEKEE (reference sequence). The whole variable domain, filled in from reference TRBV5-5 and TRBJ1-1, reads DAGVTQSPTHLIKTRGQQVTLRCSPISGHKSVSWYQQVLGQGPQFIFQYYEKEERGRGNFPDRFSARQFPNYSSELNVNALLLGDSALYLCASSIVGRAAEAFFGQGTRLTVV.

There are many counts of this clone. CDR3 DNA: TGCGCCAGCAGCCCTCTAGCGGGAGCGGGAGATACGCAGTATTTT. This gives the protein CASSPLAGAGDTQYF. V is TRBV4-1 and J is TRBJ2-3, with 10 positions matching TRBD2. Trimming cost V 4 bases and J 5 bases; bases outside gene matches: 6. There are 15 residues in the CDR3. In germline, CDR1 is MGHRA, CDR2 YSYEKL.

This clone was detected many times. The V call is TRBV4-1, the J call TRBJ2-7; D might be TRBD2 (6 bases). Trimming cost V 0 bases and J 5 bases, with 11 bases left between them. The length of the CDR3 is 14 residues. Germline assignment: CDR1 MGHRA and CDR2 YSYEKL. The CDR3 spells CASSQEGGIDEQYF. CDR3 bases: TGCGCCAGCAGCCAAGAGGGGGGTATCGACGAGCAGTACTTC.

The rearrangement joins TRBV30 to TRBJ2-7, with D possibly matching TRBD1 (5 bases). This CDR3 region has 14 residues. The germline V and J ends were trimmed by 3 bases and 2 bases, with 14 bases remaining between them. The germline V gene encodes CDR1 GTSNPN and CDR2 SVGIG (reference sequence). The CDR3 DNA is TGTGCCTGGAGAAGGGGCAGGGTCGCCTACGAGCAGTACTTC. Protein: CAWRRGRVAYEQYF.

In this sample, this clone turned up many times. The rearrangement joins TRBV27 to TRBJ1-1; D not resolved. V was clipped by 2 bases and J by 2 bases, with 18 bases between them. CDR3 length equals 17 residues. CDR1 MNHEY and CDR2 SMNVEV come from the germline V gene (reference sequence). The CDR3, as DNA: TGTGCCAGCAGTTTAAAAGGGTTCTTAACCTTCAACACTGAAGCTTTCTTT. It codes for CASSLKGFLTFNTEAFF.

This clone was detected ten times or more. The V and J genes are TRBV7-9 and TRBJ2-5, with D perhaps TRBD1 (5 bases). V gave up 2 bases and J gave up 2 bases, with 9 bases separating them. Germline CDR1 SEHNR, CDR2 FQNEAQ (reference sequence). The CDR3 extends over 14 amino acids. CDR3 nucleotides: TGTGCCAGCAGCTTAATGACAGCACAAGAGACCCAGTACTTC. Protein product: CASSLMTAQETQYF.

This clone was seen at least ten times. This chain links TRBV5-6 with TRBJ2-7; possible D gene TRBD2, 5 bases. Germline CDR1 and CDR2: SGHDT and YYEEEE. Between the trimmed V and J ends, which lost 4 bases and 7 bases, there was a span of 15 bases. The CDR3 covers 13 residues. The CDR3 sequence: CASSPDFPGEQYF. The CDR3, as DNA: TGTGCCAGCAGCCCGGACTTCCCGGGGGAGCAGTACTTC.

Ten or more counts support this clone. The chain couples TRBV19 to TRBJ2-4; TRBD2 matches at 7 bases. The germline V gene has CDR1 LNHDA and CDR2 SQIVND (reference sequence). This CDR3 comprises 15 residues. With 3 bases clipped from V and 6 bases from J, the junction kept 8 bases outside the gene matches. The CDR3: CASSIGPGGVNIQYF. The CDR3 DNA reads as TGTGCCAGTAGTATCGGGCCGGGGGGAGTAAACATTCAGTACTTC.

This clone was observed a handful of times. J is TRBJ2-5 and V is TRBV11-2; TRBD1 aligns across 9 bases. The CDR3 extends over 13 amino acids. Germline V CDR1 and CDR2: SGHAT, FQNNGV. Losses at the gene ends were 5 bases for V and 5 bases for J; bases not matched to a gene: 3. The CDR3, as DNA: TGTGCCAGCAGCCCCGGACAGGGGGAGACCCAGTACTTC. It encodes CASSPGQGETQYF.

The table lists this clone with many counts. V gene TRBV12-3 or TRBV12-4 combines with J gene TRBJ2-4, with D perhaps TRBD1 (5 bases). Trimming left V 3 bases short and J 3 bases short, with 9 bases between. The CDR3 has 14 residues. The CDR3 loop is CASSFNRGKNIQYF. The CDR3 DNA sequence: TGTGCCAGCAGTTTTAATAGGGGCAAAAACATTCAGTACTTC.

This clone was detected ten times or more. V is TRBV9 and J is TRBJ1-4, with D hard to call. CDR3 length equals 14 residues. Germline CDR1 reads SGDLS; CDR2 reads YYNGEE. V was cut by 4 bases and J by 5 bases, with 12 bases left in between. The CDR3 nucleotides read TGTGCCAGCAGCCAGAGAAGTTACAATGAAAAACTGTTTTTT. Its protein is CASSQRSYNEKLFF.

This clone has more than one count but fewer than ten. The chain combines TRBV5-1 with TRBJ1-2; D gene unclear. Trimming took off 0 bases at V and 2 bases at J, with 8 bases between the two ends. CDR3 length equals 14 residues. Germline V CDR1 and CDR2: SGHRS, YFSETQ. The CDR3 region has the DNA TGCGCCAGCAGCTTGGAGACTCCAAACTATGGCTACACCTTC. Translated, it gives CASSLETPNYGYTF.

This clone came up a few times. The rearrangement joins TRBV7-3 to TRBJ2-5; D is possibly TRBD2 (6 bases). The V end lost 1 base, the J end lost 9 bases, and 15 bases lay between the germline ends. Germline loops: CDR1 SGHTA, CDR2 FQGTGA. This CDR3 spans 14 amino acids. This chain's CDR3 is CASSLNVGGEPQYF. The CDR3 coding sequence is TGTGCCAGCAGCTTAAATGTCGGAGGGGAGCCCCAGTACTTC.

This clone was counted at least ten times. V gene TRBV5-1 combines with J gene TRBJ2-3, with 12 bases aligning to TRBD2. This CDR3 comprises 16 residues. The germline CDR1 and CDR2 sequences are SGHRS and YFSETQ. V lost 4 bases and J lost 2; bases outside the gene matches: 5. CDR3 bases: TGCGCCAGCAGCACTAGACTAGCGGGAGTCACAGATACGCAGTATTTT. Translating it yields CASSTRLAGVTDTQYF.

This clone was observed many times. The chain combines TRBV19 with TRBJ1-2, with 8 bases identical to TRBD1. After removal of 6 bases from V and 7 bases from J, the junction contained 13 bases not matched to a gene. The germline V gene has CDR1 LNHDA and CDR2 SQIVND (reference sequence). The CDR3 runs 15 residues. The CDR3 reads CASSSPGTGTGGYTF. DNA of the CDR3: TGTGCCAGTAGCAGTCCCGGGACAGGAACGGGTGGCTACACCTTC.

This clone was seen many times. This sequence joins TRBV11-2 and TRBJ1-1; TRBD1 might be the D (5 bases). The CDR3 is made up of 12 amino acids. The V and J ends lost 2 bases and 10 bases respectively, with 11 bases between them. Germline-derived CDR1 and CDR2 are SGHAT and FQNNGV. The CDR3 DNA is TGTGCCAGCAGCTTATCTACAGGATCAGCTTTCTTT. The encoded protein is CASSLSTGSAFF.

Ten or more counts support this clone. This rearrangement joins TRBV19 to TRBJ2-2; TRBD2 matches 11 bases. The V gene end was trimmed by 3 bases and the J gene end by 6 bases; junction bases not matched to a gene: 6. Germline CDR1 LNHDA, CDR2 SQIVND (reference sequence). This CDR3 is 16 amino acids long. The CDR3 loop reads CASSMDSGRAPGELFF. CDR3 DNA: TGTGCCAGTAGTATGGATAGCGGGAGGGCCCCCGGGGAGCTGTTTTTT. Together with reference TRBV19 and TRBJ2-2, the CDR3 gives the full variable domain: DGGITQSPKYLFRKEGQNVTLSCEQNLNHDAMYWYRQDPGQGLRLIYYSQIVNDFQKGDIAEGYSVSREKKESFPLTVTSAQKNPTAFYLCASSMDSGRAPGELFFGEGSRLTVL.

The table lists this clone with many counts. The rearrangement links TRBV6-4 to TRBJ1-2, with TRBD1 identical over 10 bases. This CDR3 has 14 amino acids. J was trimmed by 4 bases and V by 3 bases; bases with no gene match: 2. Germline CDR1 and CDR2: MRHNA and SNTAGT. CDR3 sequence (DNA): TGTGCCAGCAGTGATGGGACAGGGGTCTATGGCTACACCTTC. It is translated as CASSDGTGVYGYTF.

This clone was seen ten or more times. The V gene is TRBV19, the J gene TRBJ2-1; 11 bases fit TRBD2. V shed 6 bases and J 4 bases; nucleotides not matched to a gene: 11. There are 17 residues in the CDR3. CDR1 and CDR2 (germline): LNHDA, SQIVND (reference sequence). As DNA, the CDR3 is TGTGCCAGTAGAAGACGACTAGCGGGAATAGTTTACAATGAGCAGTTCTTC. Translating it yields CASRRRLAGIVYNEQFF.

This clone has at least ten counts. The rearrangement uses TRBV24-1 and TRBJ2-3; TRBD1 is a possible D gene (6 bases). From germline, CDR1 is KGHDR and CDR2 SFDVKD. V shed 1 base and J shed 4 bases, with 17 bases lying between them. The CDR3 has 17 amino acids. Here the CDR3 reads CATSDFRQGRLSDTQYF. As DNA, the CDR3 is TGTGCCACCAGTGATTTCCGGCAGGGGCGATTATCAGATACGCAGTATTTT.